This passage covers 6 T cell receptor beta chains from one sample sequenced in a study of blood T cell repertoires in COVID-19. Clones were read by immunoSEQ multiplex PCR, and TCRdb kept only the in-frame ones, dropping some. The sample lists 120,000 to 150,000 clones, about 88% seen once, with more than 9% in the top ten. The source material was peripheral blood. Source of these receptors: a man aged 50 or older with active or convalescent COVID-19.

V and J are TRBV15 and TRBJ1-5; D gene unclear. Trimming took off 4 bases at V and 2 bases at J, with 9 bases between the two ends. The CDR3 is made up of 14 amino acids. The germline gives CDR1 LNHNV, CDR2 YYDKDF (reference sequence). The CDR3 nucleotides are TGTGCCACCAGCATAGGCCAGGGCAATCAGCCCCAGCATTTT. Protein sequence: CATSIGQGNQPQHF.

The chain recombines TRBV3-1 (or the pseudogene TRBV3-2) with TRBJ1-2, with 11 nucleotides matching TRBD1. Germline CDR1 is LGHDT and CDR2 is YNNKEL (reference sequence). The J segment lost 7 bases and the V segment lost 5 bases, leaving 6 bases of the junction unmatched. There are 14 residues in the CDR3. The CDR3, as DNA: TGTGCCAGCAGCTCGGGACAGGGGGTCGCTGGCTACACCTTC. Its protein is CASSSGQGVAGYTF.

The chain combines TRBV3-1 (or the pseudogene TRBV3-2) with TRBJ2-3; 8 nucleotides agree with TRBD1. Per the germline V gene, CDR1 is LGHDT and CDR2 is YNNKEL (reference sequence). This CDR3 contains 13 residues. J lost 7 bases, V lost 0 bases, and 0 bases had no gene match. In nucleotides, the CDR3 is TGTGCCAGCAGCCAAGACAGGGGGCATACGCAGTATTTT. This encodes CASSQDRGHTQYF.

This CDR3 reads CASSPRGDEQYF. In DNA form, the CDR3 reads TGTGCCAGCAGCCCCCGGGGGGACGAGCAGTACTTC. The V and J genes are TRBV3-1 (or the pseudogene TRBV3-2) and TRBJ2-7, with 7 bases matching TRBD2. CDR1 and CDR2 (germline): LGHDT, YNNKEL (reference sequence). The V gene end was trimmed by 4 bases and the J gene end by 5 bases; junction bases not matched to a gene: 2. The CDR3 runs 12 residues.

This chain links TRBV9 with TRBJ2-1, with 16 bases fitting TRBD2. Looked up from germline, CDR1 is SGDLS and CDR2 is YYNGEE. The CDR3 length is 18 residues. The V and J ends lost 0 bases and 7 bases, in that order; junction bases with no gene match: 7. The CDR3 DNA reads as TGTGCCAGCAGCGTAGCGGGGGGACTAGCGGGAGGGAAGAATGAGCAGTTCTTC. It specifies CASSVAGGLAGGKNEQFF.

V usage is TRBV27 and J usage is TRBJ2-3; the match to TRBD2 covers 12 bases. Unmatched junction bases numbered 4, after V lost 4 bases and J lost 5 bases. The CDR3 covers 15 residues. Germline V CDR1 and CDR2: MNHEY, SMNVEV (reference sequence). The CDR3 reads CASSSGLAGVDTQYF. The CDR3, as DNA: TGTGCCAGCAGTTCGGGACTAGCGGGCGTAGATACGCAGTATTTT.